This T cell receptor (beta chain) was captured by sequencing in a study of neoadjuvant anti-PD-1 for oral cavity cancer. The table lists this clone with a few counts. CDR3 size: 13 residues. Germline V gene data show CDR1 as SGHNT and CDR2 as YENEEA. V shed 5 bases and J shed 7 bases, with 15 bases lying between them. Clones were sequenced by immunoSEQ multiplex PCR, and TCRdb holds only the in-frame ones, with some missing. The sample comprises roughly 68,000 clones, approximately 87% of which are singletons, and around 2.6% rests with the top ten. Time point described: after neoadjuvant nivolumab, at surgical resection. The patients had HPV-negative, locally advanced oral cavity squamous cell carcinoma.

The TCR sequence derives from a person between 35 and 79 years old with oral cavity squamous cell carcinoma. Sequencing used PBMCs, obtained after nivolumab (anti-PD-1) treatment. The chain employs TRBV11-3 and TRBJ2-7; D uncertain. The chain's CDR3 is CASSPSGFGEQYF. CDR3 bases: TGTGCCAGCAGCCCCTCAGGATTTGGTGAGCAGTACTTC. The full variable domain, completed using reference TRBV11-3 and TRBJ2-7, is EAGVVQSPRYKIIEKKQPVAFWCNPISGHNTLYWYLQNLGQGPELLIRYENEEAVDDSQLPKDRFSAERLKGVDSTLKIQPAELGDSAVYLCASSPSGFGEQYFGPGTRLTVT.